These 18 T cell receptor beta chains came from one sample sequenced in a study of ipilimumab plus nivolumab after autologous stem cell transplantation. Repertoires were generated with immunoSEQ multiplex PCR, while TCRdb's copy carries only in-frame clones and drops some. The table lists just over 40,000 clones, approximately 92% of them singletons. The sample in question was PBMCs, obtained in a trial of ipilimumab plus nivolumab as post-transplant consolidation. The receptors shown here come from a male donor with multiple myeloma.

The chain is built from TRBV6-1 and TRBJ2-3; 9 positions match TRBD1. The CDR3 is made up of 20 amino acids. V shed 4 bases and J 0 bases; nucleotides not matched to a gene: 17. Per germline, CDR1 MNHNS and CDR2 SASEGT. The CDR3 coding sequence is TGTGCCAGCAGTGGCCGCCGGGACAGGGCCTTGTCTTCTAGCACAGATACGCAGTATTTT. The encoded protein is CASSGRRDRALSSSTDTQYF.

The chain is built from TRBV7-2 and TRBJ2-5; 8 bases agree with TRBD2. Germline V gene data show CDR1 as SGHTA and CDR2 as FQGNSA. V was clipped by 5 bases and J by 5 bases; unmatched bases: 7. The CDR3 consists of 14 residues. This chain's CDR3 is CASSVSGAWETQYF. CDR3 nucleotide sequence: TGTGCCAGCAGCGTTAGCGGGGCATGGGAGACCCAGTACTTC.

The V and J genes are TRBV5-4 and TRBJ2-1; the match to TRBD2 covers 13 bases. This CDR3 spans 15 amino acids. With V trimmed by 4 bases and J by 5 bases, 3 bases remained unmatched. The germline gives CDR1 SGHNT, CDR2 YYREEE (reference sequence). The CDR3 sequence: CASSPTSGGDNEQFF. In DNA form, the CDR3 reads TGTGCCAGCAGCCCTACTAGCGGGGGGGACAATGAGCAGTTCTTC.

This clone was counted a few times. The chain is built from TRBV30 and TRBJ2-2; D may be TRBD2 (5 bases). V lost 0 bases to trimming and J lost 1 base, with 9 bases between them. Germline V lookup: CDR1 GTSNPN, CDR2 SVGIG (reference sequence). This CDR3 has 15 residues. The CDR3 nucleotides are TGTGCCTGGAGTGTAGGTGCGGGGAACACCGGGGAGCTGTTTTTT. Translated: CAWSVGAGNTGELFF.

This clone has a handful of counts. The chain couples TRBV27 to TRBJ1-4, with D unclear. The CDR3 loop spans 15 amino acids. Germline CDR1 is MNHEY and CDR2 is SMNVEV (reference sequence). V lost 3 bases, J lost 1 base, and 9 bases lay in between. The CDR3 spells CASSFERVTNEKLFF. The CDR3 bases are TGTGCCAGCAGTTTTGAAAGGGTAACTAATGAAAAACTGTTTTTT.

This rearrangement joins TRBV27 to TRBJ2-2, with 8 bases lining up with TRBD2. The CDR3 runs 14 residues. V dropped 5 bases and J dropped 6; count of bases not matched to a gene: 5. Germline-derived CDR1 and CDR2 are MNHEY and SMNVEV (reference sequence). The CDR3 DNA sequence: TGTGCCAGCAGTCTCGGACTAGCTCCCGGGGAGCTGTTTTTT. Protein product: CASSLGLAPGELFF.

The rearrangement joins TRBV19 to TRBJ1-5, with 8 bases fitting TRBD1. The V and J ends lost 5 bases and 1 base, in that order; junction bases with no gene match: 7. Germline assignment: CDR1 LNHDA and CDR2 SQIVND (reference sequence). The CDR3 length is 16 residues. CDR3 region: CASSLRQGRSNQPQHF. The CDR3 bases are TGTGCCAGTAGTCTCCGACAGGGGAGGAGCAATCAGCCCCAGCATTTT.

This clone has more than one count but fewer than ten. The V gene is TRBV4-1, the J gene TRBJ2-5; 10 nucleotides align to TRBD2. The V gene's germline CDR1 is MGHRA and CDR2 YSYEKL. The V segment lost 2 bases and the J segment 4 bases; nucleotides outside the gene matches: 1. The CDR3 is 14 residues long. This CDR3 reads CASSQSGRGETQYF. CDR3 sequence (DNA): TGCGCCAGCAGCCAAAGCGGGAGGGGAGAGACCCAGTACTTC.

The CDR3 nucleotides are TGTGCAGGGGGCAGCTCCTACGAGCAGTACTTC. Its translation is CAGGSSYEQYF. The chain recombines TRBV2 with TRBJ2-7; 7 nucleotides align to TRBD1. Germline CDR1 is SNHLY and CDR2 is FYNNEI. The CDR3 loop spans 11 amino acids.

The CDR3 DNA is TGTGCCAGCAGTTTGGCCGGGACAGCAACTAATGAAAAACTGTTTTTT. It codes for CASSLAGTATNEKLFF. The chain is built from TRBV28 and TRBJ1-4; 7 bases map to TRBD1. The CDR3 contains 16 residues. With 3 bases clipped from V and 0 bases from J, the junction kept 4 bases outside the gene matches. CDR1 and CDR2 from the germline V gene are MDHEN and SYDVKM.

The rearrangement joins TRBV5-1 to TRBJ2-3, with no clear D. Per the germline V gene, CDR1 is SGHRS and CDR2 is YFSETQ. The V and J ends lost 1 base and 1 base respectively, with 10 bases between them. The CDR3 runs 15 residues. CDR3 residues: CASSLIGSRTDTQYF. The CDR3 DNA sequence: TGCGCCAGCAGCTTGATTGGCAGCCGCACAGATACGCAGTATTTT.

The chain has TRBV5-6 and TRBJ2-2; possibly TRBD2 for D (6 bases). The CDR3 spans 13 residues. The germline V gene encodes CDR1 SGHDT and CDR2 YYEEEE. V was trimmed by 5 bases and J by 5 bases, leaving 10 bases between them. CDR3 region: CASRLLATGELFF. The CDR3 region has the DNA TGTGCCAGCAGACTACTAGCAACCGGGGAGCTGTTTTTT.

This rearrangement joins TRBV14 to TRBJ2-7; the D is unclear. V was cut by 1 base and J by 6 bases, with 7 bases left in between. CDR3 length equals 12 residues. Germline V CDR1 and CDR2: SGHDN, FVKESK. The chain's CDR3 is CASSQAPSEQYF. CDR3 nucleotides: TGTGCCAGCAGCCAAGCCCCGAGCGAGCAGTACTTC.

The chain carries TRBV7-9 and TRBJ2-5; D possibly uses TRBD1 or TRBD2 (5 bases each). This CDR3 is 15 amino acids long. Deletions cut 5 bases from V and 2 bases from J, with 15 bases between. The V gene's germline CDR1 is SEHNR and CDR2 FQNEAQ (reference sequence). In DNA, the CDR3 is TGTGCCAGCAGCATCAACTCAGGGACGCAAGAGACCCAGTACTTC. It encodes CASSINSGTQETQYF.

The genes are TRBV7-2 and TRBJ1-1, with a possible D match to TRBD1 (5 bases). Germline V gene data show CDR1 as SGHTA and CDR2 as FQGNSA. V was clipped by 1 base and J by 5 bases, with 8 bases between them. This CDR3 comprises 13 residues. The CDR3 protein is CASSLGGFTEAFF. Written as DNA, the CDR3 is TGTGCCAGCAGCTTAGGGGGGTTTACTGAAGCTTTCTTT.

The chain has TRBV6-5 and TRBJ1-4; D not resolved. CDR1 and CDR2 from the germline V gene are MNHEY and SVGAGI. V lost 5 bases to trimming and J lost 8 bases, with 9 bases between them. The CDR3 loop spans 12 amino acids. CDR3 nucleotides: TGTGCCAGCAGTAGAGGGCAGGAAAAACTGTTTTTT. Translation: CASSRGQEKLFF.

This clone appeared a single time. The chain uses TRBV9 and TRBJ2-1, with a possible D match to TRBD1 (5 bases). V dropped 3 bases and J dropped 4 bases, with 11 bases sitting between them. CDR3 length: 14 amino acids. Germline V CDR1 and CDR2: SGDLS, YYNGEE. CDR3 nucleotides: TGTGCCAGCAGCGCCTTAGACAGTTACAATGAGCAGTTCTTC. It translates to CASSALDSYNEQFF.

In this sample, this clone turned up once. The gene calls are TRBV25-1 and TRBJ1-2; D gene unclear. The CDR3 spans 15 residues. Germline CDR1 reads MGHDK; CDR2 reads SYGVNS. V was shortened by 8 bases and J by 0 bases, with 16 bases between the two germline ends. The chain's CDR3 is CASVDSGIPNYGYTF. The DNA of the CDR3 is TGTGCCAGCGTGGACTCAGGAATCCCTAACTATGGCTACACCTTC.